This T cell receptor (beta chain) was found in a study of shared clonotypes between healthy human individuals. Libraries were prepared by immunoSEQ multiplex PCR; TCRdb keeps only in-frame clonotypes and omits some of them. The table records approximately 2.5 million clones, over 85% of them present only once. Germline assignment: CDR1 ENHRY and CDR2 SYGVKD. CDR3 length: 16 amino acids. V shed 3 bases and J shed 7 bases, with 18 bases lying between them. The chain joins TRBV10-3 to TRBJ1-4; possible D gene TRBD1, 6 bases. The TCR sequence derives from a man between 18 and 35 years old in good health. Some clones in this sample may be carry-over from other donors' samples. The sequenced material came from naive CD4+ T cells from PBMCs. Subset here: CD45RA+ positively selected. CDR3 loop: CAISDTSQGGGEKLFF. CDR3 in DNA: TGTGCCATCAGTGACACTTCACAGGGTGGGGGTGAAAAACTGTTTTTT.